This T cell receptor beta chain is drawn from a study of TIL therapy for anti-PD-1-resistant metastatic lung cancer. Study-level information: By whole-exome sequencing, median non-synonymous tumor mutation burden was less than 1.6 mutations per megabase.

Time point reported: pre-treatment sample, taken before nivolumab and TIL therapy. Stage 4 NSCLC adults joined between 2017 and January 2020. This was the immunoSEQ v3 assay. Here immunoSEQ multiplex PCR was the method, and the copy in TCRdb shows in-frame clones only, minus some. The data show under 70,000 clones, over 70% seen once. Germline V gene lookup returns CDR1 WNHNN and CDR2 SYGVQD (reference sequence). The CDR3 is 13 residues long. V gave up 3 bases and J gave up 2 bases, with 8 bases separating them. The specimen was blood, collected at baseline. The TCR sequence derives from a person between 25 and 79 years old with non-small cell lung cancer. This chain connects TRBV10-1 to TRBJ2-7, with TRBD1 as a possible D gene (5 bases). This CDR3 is CASSEKGTYEQYF. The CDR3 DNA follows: TGCGCCAGCAGTGAAAAGGGGACCTACGAGCAGTACTTC.